The rows below give T cell receptor beta chains drawn from one sample of a study of blood T cell repertoires in COVID-19. Sequencing was performed with immunoSEQ multiplex PCR; in TCRdb, only in-frame clones are kept and a portion is missing. The sample gives about 220,000 clones, 80% to 85% of which show up once; 5.2% is in the top ten. Source material: peripheral blood. These receptor sequences come from a woman in her 70s with COVID-19, enrolled during active disease. CDR3s include the opening cysteine and the closing phenylalanine or tryptophan. D genes are given only for firm matches. Only part of the rows carry a size: once, few, many, or a class if the clone is expanded.

size: -
D: -
J: TRBJ2-2
V: TRBV19
DNA: TGTGCCAGTAGGCGACAGCCTAACACCGGGGAGCTGTTTTTT
CDR3: CASRRQPNTGELFF

size: once
D: -
J: TRBJ2-7
V: TRBV7-2
DNA: TGTGCCAGCAGCCATGGTCGGAGCTCCTACGAGCAGTACTTC
CDR3: CASSHGRSSYEQYF

size: few
D: TRBD1
J: TRBJ2-2
V: TRBV27
DNA: TGTGCCAGCAGTCCCCCCGGGACAGGGACGTCGAACACCGGGGAGCTGTTTTTT
CDR3: CASSPPGTGTSNTGELFF

size: -
D: -
J: TRBJ2-5
V: TRBV5-5
DNA: TGTGCCAGCAGCTTGGCGGTAGGTGGGGGGCAAGAGACCCAGTACTTC
CDR3: CASSLAVGGGQETQYF

size: -
D: -
J: TRBJ2-7
V: TRBV4-1
DNA: TGCGCCAGCAGCCAAGCCAATCAGGGAATCTCCTACGAGCAGTACTTC
CDR3: CASSQANQGISYEQYF

size: -
D: -
J: TRBJ1-2
V: TRBV7-9
DNA: TGTGCCAGCAGCCAGTCTTCGGGGTATGGCTACACCTTC
CDR3: CASSQSSGYGYTF

size: -
D: -
J: TRBJ2-7
V: TRBV12-5
DNA: TGTGCTAGTGGTTTGGTAGGGACACCCGAGCAGTACTTC
CDR3: CASGLVGTPEQYF

size: -
D: TRBD2
J: TRBJ2-5
V: TRBV3-1/TRBV3-2
DNA: TGTGCCAGCAGCTCTAAGACTAGCGGGAGGGCCAGAGAGACCCAGTACTTC
CDR3: CASSSKTSGRARETQYF

size: -
D: -
J: TRBJ1-1
V: TRBV3-1/TRBV3-2
DNA: TGTGCCAGCAGCCACCATGGCGGGAACACTGAAGCTTTCTTT
CDR3: CASSHHGGNTEAFF

size: -
D: -
J: TRBJ2-1
V: TRBV4-2
DNA: TGTGCCAGCAGCCAGGAGGAGGGTCGCTCCTACAATGAGCAGTTCTTC
CDR3: CASSQEEGRSYNEQFF

size: -
D: -
J: TRBJ1-2
V: TRBV5-1
DNA: TGCGCCAGCAGCTTGGACTCCACCAACTATGGCTACACCTTC
CDR3: CASSLDSTNYGYTF

size: -
D: -
J: TRBJ1-1
V: TRBV10-1
DNA: TGCGCCAGCAGGACAGGTTTGAACACTGAAGCTTTCTTT
CDR3: CASRTGLNTEAFF

size: -
D: -
J: TRBJ1-2
V: TRBV28
DNA: TGTGCCAGCAACCAACCCTTGGGGCCAGGGTACGACTATGGCTACACCTTC
CDR3: CASNQPLGPGYDYGYTF

size: -
D: TRBD2
J: TRBJ2-1
V: TRBV19
DNA: TGTGCCAGTAGTCGTTCCGGGACTAGCGGATACAATGAGCAGTTCTTC
CDR3: CASSRSGTSGYNEQFF

size: -
D: -
J: TRBJ2-7
V: TRBV30
DNA: TGTGCCTCGGGGGCTAGCTCCTACGAGCAGTACTTC
CDR3: CASGASSYEQYF

size: -
D: TRBD1
J: TRBJ2-6
V: TRBV28
DNA: TGTGCCAGCAGTTCATACAAGGGACAGGGCGACGTCCTGACTTTC
CDR3: CASSSYKGQGDVLTF

size: few
D: TRBD2
J: TRBJ2-7
V: TRBV7-6
DNA: TGTGCCAGCAGCTCCGGGACTAGCGGAGCCTACGAGCAGTACTTC
CDR3: CASSSGTSGAYEQYF

size: -
D: -
J: TRBJ1-2
V: TRBV2
DNA: TGTGCCAGCAGTGACGAACTACTCGTTCTTGGCTACACCTTC
CDR3: CASSDELLVLGYTF

size: -
D: -
J: TRBJ2-5
V: TRBV19
DNA: TGTGCCAGTAGTATGAGGGCGGAAAACCAAGAGACCCAGTACTTC
CDR3: CASSMRAENQETQYF

size: -
D: TRBD1
J: TRBJ2-5
V: TRBV7-2
DNA: TGTGCCAGCAGCTCTTGGACAGGCGAGGGGGAGACCCAGTACTTC
CDR3: CASSSWTGEGETQYF

size: once
D: -
J: TRBJ2-2
V: TRBV10-1
DNA: TGCGCCAGCAGTGAAACTCGGGGGACCACCGGGGAGCTGTTTTTT
CDR3: CASSETRGTTGELFF

size: -
D: -
J: TRBJ1-5
V: TRBV7-8
DNA: TGTGCCAGCAGCGGGGGGGAGCCTAGTCAGCCCCAGCATTTT
CDR3: CASSGGEPSQPQHF

size: -
D: -
J: TRBJ2-6
V: TRBV5-1
DNA: TGCGCCAGCAGCTCCTCCGGTCCTCAGGCCAACGTCCTGACTTTC
CDR3: CASSSSGPQANVLTF

size: -
D: TRBD1
J: TRBJ1-6
V: TRBV9
DNA: TGTGCCAGCAGCGCGACAGGGGCTAGCCTTTCACCCCTCCACTTT
CDR3: CASSATGASLSPLHF

size: -
D: TRBD2
J: TRBJ2-1
V: TRBV27
DNA: TGTGCCAGCAGTCTTCGGACTAGCGGGAGGACGGGGACCTACAATGAGCAGTTCTTC
CDR3: CASSLRTSGRTGTYNEQFF

size: -
D: -
J: TRBJ1-5
V: TRBV28
DNA: TGTGCCAGCAGTTTCAGCGGGAGTAGCAATCAGCCCCAGCATTTT
CDR3: CASSFSGSSNQPQHF

size: -
D: -
J: TRBJ2-3
V: TRBV12-3/TRBV12-4
DNA: TGTGCCAGCACCTCTGCGGGGCCGCAGTATTTT
CDR3: CASTSAGPQYF

size: -
D: TRBD1
J: TRBJ1-5
V: TRBV7-8
DNA: TGTGCCAGCAGCTCCGCGGGACAGGGGGCCGGTCAGCCCCAGCATTTT
CDR3: CASSSAGQGAGQPQHF

size: -
D: TRBD1
J: TRBJ1-2
V: TRBV18
DNA: TGTGCCAGCTCTCTCGACAGGGTGAATGGCTACACCTTC
CDR3: CASSLDRVNGYTF

size: -
D: -
J: TRBJ1-2
V: TRBV12-3/TRBV12-4
DNA: TGTGCCAGCACTCCTCGGGACATCTATGGCTACACCTTC
CDR3: CASTPRDIYGYTF

size: -
D: -
J: TRBJ1-5
V: TRBV30
DNA: TGTGCCTGGACTTGCGGAGGGGACGGGTTCGGGAGCAATCAGCCCCAGCATTTT
CDR3: CAWTCGGDGFGSNQPQHF

size: few
D: -
J: TRBJ1-5
V: TRBV19
DNA: TGTGCCAGTAGTATAATCGGGGGGGCCGGCAATCAGCCCCAGCATTTT
CDR3: CASSIIGGAGNQPQHF

size: -
D: TRBD1
J: TRBJ2-5
V: TRBV18
DNA: TGTGCCAGCTCACCGCGACAGGGATCCCCTTTTGAGTACTTC
CDR3: CASSPRQGSPFEYF

size: -
D: -
J: TRBJ1-2
V: TRBV5-6
DNA: TGTGCCAGCAGCTTTGGGCCAGAATCCCATGGCTACACCTTC
CDR3: CASSFGPESHGYTF

size: -
D: TRBD2
J: TRBJ2-2
V: TRBV15
DNA: TGTGCCACCAGCAGTTTAGCGGGAGGAGACACCGGGGAGCTGTTTTTT
CDR3: CATSSLAGGDTGELFF

size: -
D: -
J: TRBJ1-2
V: TRBV3-1/TRBV3-2
DNA: TGTGCCAGCAGCCAACCCTGGTGGGGGGGTTGGTATGGCTACACCTTC
CDR3: CASSQPWWGGWYGYTF

size: -
D: TRBD2
J: TRBJ2-7
V: TRBV28
DNA: TGTGCCAGCAACGCGGGACCACGGGGGGTCTACGAGCAGTACTTC
CDR3: CASNAGPRGVYEQYF

size: -
D: TRBD1
J: TRBJ1-5
V: TRBV2
DNA: TGTGCCAGCAGTGAAGCGAGGACAGGGGCGCAGCCCCAGCATTTT
CDR3: CASSEARTGAQPQHF